This TCR beta chain was found in a study of T cell responses to AZD1222 COVID-19 vaccine. Study-wide results and caveats: At baseline, seropositivity was found in only 6 or 7 AZD1222 recipients. Spike as a whole was targeted by vaccine-associated CD4 TCRs, dominant at 160-218 and 743-854. Nearly half of spike-specific TCRs reportedly target variant regions that are unmutated in the B.1.351 and B.1.1.7 variants.

This clone was recorded a few times. Its antigen remains unidentified. The repertoire was sequenced with immunoSEQ multiplex PCR; TCRdb's copy has only in-frame clones and lacks some. This table has 120,000 or so clones, around 90% appearing once. Recipients boosted at about 4 weeks or about 12 weeks are pooled. J lost 6 bases, V lost 7 bases, and 6 bases had no gene match. Germline lookup yields CDR1 KGHSH and CDR2 LQKENI. The CDR3 is 14 residues long. The specimen comprised peripheral blood, sampled 28 days after the second AZD1222 dose. The rearrangement joins TRBV18 to TRBJ2-7, with TRBD2 matching over 13 bases. This receptor was taken from an adult who received the AZD1222 COVID-19 vaccine. This CDR3 is CASCRTSGGLEQYF. The CDR3, as DNA: TGTGCCAGCTGCCGGACTAGCGGGGGCCTCGAGCAGTACTTC.